Listed below are T cell receptor beta chains from one sample, sequenced in a study of T cell responses to AZD1222 COVID-19 vaccine. TCRdb keeps only in-frame clones here, not all; method: immunoSEQ multiplex PCR. The table includes more than 100,000 clones, more than 85% detected once. Sequences were derived from peripheral blood, sampled on day 0 of AZD1222 vaccination. These receptors were collected from an adult in good health. Each CDR3 is given with its conserved first and last residue. Each record gives: D gene, clone size, J gene, V gene, CDR3 DNA, CDR3 protein. The D gene is left open where the match is weak. The listing skips clone size in some rows; elsewhere it reads once, few, many or a size class.

D gene: NA; clone size: NA; J gene: TRBJ2-1; V gene: TRBV2; CDR3 DNA: TGTGCCAGCAAGCGTGGGCTATCCAGCAATGAGCAGTTCTTC; CDR3 protein: CASKRGLSSNEQFF
D gene: NA; clone size: NA; J gene: TRBJ1-6; V gene: TRBV19; CDR3 DNA: TGTGCCAGTAGTATCCAGGGAACTTCACCCCTCCACTTT; CDR3 protein: CASSIQGTSPLHF
D gene: NA; clone size: NA; J gene: TRBJ2-2; V gene: TRBV6-1; CDR3 DNA: TGTGCCAGCAGTGAGCCTGGCGGTAAGACCGGGGAGCTGTTTTTT; CDR3 protein: CASSEPGGKTGELFF
D gene: NA; clone size: NA; J gene: TRBJ1-5; V gene: TRBV3-1/TRBV3-2; CDR3 DNA: TGTGCCAGCAGCCCCCTCGTTAGCAATCAGCCCCAGCATTTT; CDR3 protein: CASSPLVSNQPQHF
D gene: NA; clone size: NA; J gene: TRBJ2-1; V gene: TRBV30; CDR3 DNA: TGTGCCTGGAGTGGTTTGTTGGGAAATGAGCAGTTCTTC; CDR3 protein: CAWSGLLGNEQFF
D gene: NA; clone size: NA; J gene: TRBJ2-5; V gene: TRBV10-2; CDR3 DNA: TGCGCCAGCAGCGGGCGGGATTTGGCCCAGTACTTC; CDR3 protein: CASSGRDLAQYF
D gene: TRBD1; clone size: NA; J gene: TRBJ2-1; V gene: TRBV28; CDR3 DNA: TGTGCCAGCAGCTACCCCCGGGACAGGGGAGGCAATGAGCAGTTCTTC; CDR3 protein: CASSYPRDRGGNEQFF
D gene: NA; clone size: NA; J gene: TRBJ1-1; V gene: TRBV28; CDR3 DNA: TGTGCCAGCAGTTTGCTTCGGGCTGAAGCTTTCTTT; CDR3 protein: CASSLLRAEAFF
D gene: TRBD2; clone size: NA; J gene: TRBJ2-7; V gene: TRBV29-1; CDR3 DNA: TGCAGCGTTGCACTAGCGGACGCCTACGAGCAGTACTTC; CDR3 protein: CSVALADAYEQYF
D gene: NA; clone size: NA; J gene: TRBJ1-2; V gene: TRBV9; CDR3 DNA: TGTGCCAGCAGCTCCCAGGGTGCAACTAACTATGGCTACACCTTC; CDR3 protein: CASSSQGATNYGYTF
D gene: NA; clone size: NA; J gene: TRBJ1-1; V gene: TRBV4-1; CDR3 DNA: TGCGCCAGCAGCCCAAACCCAGGGATGGGCACTGAAGCTTTCTTT; CDR3 protein: CASSPNPGMGTEAFF
D gene: NA; clone size: NA; J gene: TRBJ1-1; V gene: TRBV7-9; CDR3 DNA: TGTGCCAGCAGCTTAGGGGACGGTAACACTGAAGCTTTCTTT; CDR3 protein: CASSLGDGNTEAFF
D gene: NA; clone size: once; J gene: TRBJ1-2; V gene: TRBV28; CDR3 DNA: TGTGCCAGCAGTTCTTTACCAGGAGGCTACACCTTC; CDR3 protein: CASSSLPGGYTF
D gene: TRBD1; clone size: NA; J gene: TRBJ2-3; V gene: TRBV4-1; CDR3 DNA: TGCGCCAGCAGCCAAGCGGAAGGGACAGTTCTATTCACAGATACGCAGTATTTT; CDR3 protein: CASSQAEGTVLFTDTQYF
D gene: NA; clone size: NA; J gene: TRBJ1-1; V gene: TRBV7-2; CDR3 DNA: TGTGCCAGCAGCCCACAGGGCCTCCGGAACACTGAAGCTTTCTTT; CDR3 protein: CASSPQGLRNTEAFF
D gene: NA; clone size: NA; J gene: TRBJ2-7; V gene: TRBV6-5; CDR3 DNA: TGTGCCAGCAGTTACGGGGGAGTGAACGAGCAGTACTTC; CDR3 protein: CASSYGGVNEQYF
D gene: NA; clone size: NA; J gene: TRBJ2-7; V gene: TRBV28; CDR3 DNA: TGTGCCAGCCGAGAAGGTGTGCCCTACGAGCAGTACTTC; CDR3 protein: CASREGVPYEQYF
D gene: TRBD2; clone size: NA; J gene: TRBJ2-7; V gene: TRBV4-2; CDR3 DNA: TGTGCCAGCAGCAAGTCGGCCGCGGGAGGGTTCTACGAGCAGTACTTC; CDR3 protein: CASSKSAAGGFYEQYF
D gene: NA; clone size: NA; J gene: TRBJ2-5; V gene: TRBV5-1; CDR3 DNA: TGCGCCAGCAGCTTGGGGGGCAGAACCCCAGAGACCCAGTACTTC; CDR3 protein: CASSLGGRTPETQYF
D gene: TRBD1; clone size: NA; J gene: TRBJ1-6; V gene: TRBV27; CDR3 DNA: TGTGCCAGCAGTTTAATCGGACAGGGCAATTCACCCCTCCACTTT; CDR3 protein: CASSLIGQGNSPLHF
D gene: NA; clone size: NA; J gene: TRBJ1-2; V gene: TRBV6-5; CDR3 DNA: TGTGCCAGCAGGCCCGGACAGCAATATGGCTACACCTTC; CDR3 protein: CASRPGQQYGYTF
D gene: TRBD1; clone size: NA; J gene: TRBJ2-1; V gene: TRBV11-3; CDR3 DNA: TGTGCCAGCAGTTTTACAGGGGTTGAGCAGTTCTTC; CDR3 protein: CASSFTGVEQFF
D gene: NA; clone size: NA; J gene: TRBJ2-7; V gene: TRBV28; CDR3 DNA: TGTGCCAGCAGCCCTATCCGGGACAACCCCCCCTACGAGCAGTACTTC; CDR3 protein: CASSPIRDNPPYEQYF
D gene: NA; clone size: NA; J gene: TRBJ2-7; V gene: TRBV21-1; CDR3 DNA: TGTGCCAGCAGCAAAGAAGGGGTCAGATCCTACGAGCAGTACTTC; CDR3 protein: CASSKEGVRSYEQYF
D gene: TRBD2; clone size: NA; J gene: TRBJ2-5; V gene: TRBV3-1/TRBV3-2; CDR3 DNA: TGTGCCAGCAGCCAACTCCCTCGGGGGAGGGCCAGGGAGACCCAGTACTTC; CDR3 protein: CASSQLPRGRARETQYF
D gene: NA; clone size: NA; J gene: TRBJ2-6; V gene: TRBV28; CDR3 DNA: TGTGCCAGCAGTTACAGGACTGGGGCCAACGTCCTGACTTTC; CDR3 protein: CASSYRTGANVLTF
D gene: NA; clone size: NA; J gene: TRBJ2-7; V gene: TRBV7-2; CDR3 DNA: TGTGCCAGCAGCTTAGACCCAGGGCTGACCTACGAGCAGTACTTC; CDR3 protein: CASSLDPGLTYEQYF
D gene: NA; clone size: NA; J gene: TRBJ2-1; V gene: TRBV15; CDR3 DNA: TGTGCCACCAGCCTCCGGGACATTCAGTTCTTC; CDR3 protein: CATSLRDIQFF
D gene: TRBD2; clone size: NA; J gene: TRBJ2-1; V gene: TRBV6-5; CDR3 DNA: TGTGCCAGCGGCCGACTAGCGGGTAATGAGCAGTTCTTC; CDR3 protein: CASGRLAGNEQFF
D gene: TRBD1; clone size: many; J gene: TRBJ1-5; V gene: TRBV28; CDR3 DNA: TGTGCCAGCAGTTTACTCCAGGGGGCTGGCAATCAGCCCCAGCATTTT; CDR3 protein: CASSLLQGAGNQPQHF
D gene: NA; clone size: NA; J gene: TRBJ1-2; V gene: TRBV6-1; CDR3 DNA: TGTGCCAGCAGTGATCCCCGTGGGGGGGGAGCTGGCGGCTACACCTTC; CDR3 protein: CASSDPRGGGAGGYTF
D gene: TRBD1; clone size: NA; J gene: TRBJ2-7; V gene: TRBV5-1; CDR3 DNA: TGCGCCAGCAGCTCCGGACAGGGGGTTACCTACGAGCAGTACTTC; CDR3 protein: CASSSGQGVTYEQYF
D gene: NA; clone size: NA; J gene: TRBJ2-1; V gene: TRBV12-5; CDR3 DNA: TGTGCTAGTGGTTTCGCCAAAAATGAGCAGTTCTTC; CDR3 protein: CASGFAKNEQFF
D gene: NA; clone size: NA; J gene: TRBJ1-6; V gene: TRBV11-3; CDR3 DNA: TGTGCCAGCAGCCCCCCGTCAGCCCACAACGTCCATAATTCACCCCTCCACTTT; CDR3 protein: CASSPPSAHNVHNSPLHF
D gene: NA; clone size: NA; J gene: TRBJ2-1; V gene: TRBV6-5; CDR3 DNA: TGTGCCAGCAGTTACTCAGCTAGCTACAATGAGCAGTTCTTC; CDR3 protein: CASSYSASYNEQFF
D gene: NA; clone size: NA; J gene: TRBJ2-3; V gene: TRBV7-3; CDR3 DNA: TGTGCCAGCAGCGGGGGCCTGCTAGGTACGCAGTATTTT; CDR3 protein: CASSGGLLGTQYF
D gene: NA; clone size: NA; J gene: TRBJ1-5; V gene: TRBV19; CDR3 DNA: TGTGCCAGTAGGTGGACGGGGATTAGCAATCAGCCCCAGCATTTT; CDR3 protein: CASRWTGISNQPQHF
D gene: TRBD2; clone size: once; J gene: TRBJ2-7; V gene: TRBV28; CDR3 DNA: TGTGCCAGCAGTTTAGAACTAGCGGGAGGAGGGGAGGGGCCTTCCTACGAGCAGTACTTC; CDR3 protein: CASSLELAGGGEGPSYEQYF
D gene: NA; clone size: few; J gene: TRBJ1-5; V gene: TRBV28; CDR3 DNA: TGTGCCAGCAGTTTCGTGGGGGGCAGCAATCAGCCCCAGCATTTT; CDR3 protein: CASSFVGGSNQPQHF
D gene: TRBD2; clone size: NA; J gene: TRBJ2-3; V gene: TRBV3-1/TRBV3-2; CDR3 DNA: TGTGCCAGCAGCCTAGCGGGGAGTAGCACAGATACGCAGTATTTT; CDR3 protein: CASSLAGSSTDTQYF
D gene: NA; clone size: NA; J gene: TRBJ1-5; V gene: TRBV19; CDR3 DNA: TGTGCCAGTTTAGACAGGAGTAGCAATCAGCCCCAGCATTTT; CDR3 protein: CASLDRSSNQPQHF
D gene: TRBD2; clone size: NA; J gene: TRBJ2-3; V gene: TRBV19; CDR3 DNA: TGTGCCAGTAGCCGACTAGCGGGGACGTTCACAGATACGCAGTATTTT; CDR3 protein: CASSRLAGTFTDTQYF
D gene: NA; clone size: NA; J gene: TRBJ1-1; V gene: TRBV19; CDR3 DNA: TGTGCCAGTAGTACCTCACACGGCACTGAAGCTTTCTTT; CDR3 protein: CASSTSHGTEAFF
D gene: NA; clone size: NA; J gene: TRBJ1-1; V gene: TRBV19; CDR3 DNA: TGTGCCAGTAGTATAGGCGGGATGGGCACTGAAGCTTTCTTT; CDR3 protein: CASSIGGMGTEAFF
D gene: NA; clone size: NA; J gene: TRBJ1-2; V gene: TRBV28; CDR3 DNA: TGTGCCAGCAGTCTCATCAAGGGGCAGTCCTATGGCTACACCTTC; CDR3 protein: CASSLIKGQSYGYTF
D gene: NA; clone size: NA; J gene: TRBJ1-3; V gene: TRBV3-1/TRBV3-2; CDR3 DNA: TGTGCCAGCAGCCAAGATGGGACGAACACCATATATTTT; CDR3 protein: CASSQDGTNTIYF
D gene: TRBD2; clone size: NA; J gene: TRBJ2-5; V gene: TRBV5-4; CDR3 DNA: TGTGCCAGCAGCCCGGGGACTAGCGGGAGATTTGGGGAGACCCAGTACTTC; CDR3 protein: CASSPGTSGRFGETQYF
D gene: TRBD1; clone size: NA; J gene: TRBJ1-6; V gene: TRBV6-5; CDR3 DNA: TGTGCCAGCAGTTTACAGGGGTCAAATAATTCACCCCTCCACTTT; CDR3 protein: CASSLQGSNNSPLHF
D gene: NA; clone size: NA; J gene: TRBJ1-1; V gene: TRBV5-6; CDR3 DNA: TGTGCCAGCAGCTTACCCGACAGGTCGACTGAAGCTTTCTTT; CDR3 protein: CASSLPDRSTEAFF